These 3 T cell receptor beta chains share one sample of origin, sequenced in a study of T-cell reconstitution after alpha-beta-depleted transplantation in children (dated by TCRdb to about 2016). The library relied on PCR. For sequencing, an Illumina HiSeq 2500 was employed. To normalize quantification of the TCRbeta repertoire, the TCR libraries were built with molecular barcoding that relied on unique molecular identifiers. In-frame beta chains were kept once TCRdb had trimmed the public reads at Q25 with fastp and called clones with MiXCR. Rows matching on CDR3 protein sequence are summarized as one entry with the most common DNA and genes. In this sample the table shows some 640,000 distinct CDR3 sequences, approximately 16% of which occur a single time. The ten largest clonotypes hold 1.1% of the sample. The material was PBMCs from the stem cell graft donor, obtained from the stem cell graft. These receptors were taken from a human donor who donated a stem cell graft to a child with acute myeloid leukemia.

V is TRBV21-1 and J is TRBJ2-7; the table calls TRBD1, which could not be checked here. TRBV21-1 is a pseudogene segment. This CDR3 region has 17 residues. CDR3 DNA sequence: TGTGCCAGCAGCAAAGCGCCGGGACAGGGATATTCCTACGAGCAGTACTTC. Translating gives CASSKAPGQGYSYEQYF.

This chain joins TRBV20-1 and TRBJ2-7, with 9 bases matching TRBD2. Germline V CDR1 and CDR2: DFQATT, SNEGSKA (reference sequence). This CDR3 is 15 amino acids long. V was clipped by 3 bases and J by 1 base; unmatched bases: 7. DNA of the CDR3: TGCAGTGCTAGTAACCTAGCGGGGCGTTCCTACGAGCAGTACGTC. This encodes CSASNLAGRSYEQYV.

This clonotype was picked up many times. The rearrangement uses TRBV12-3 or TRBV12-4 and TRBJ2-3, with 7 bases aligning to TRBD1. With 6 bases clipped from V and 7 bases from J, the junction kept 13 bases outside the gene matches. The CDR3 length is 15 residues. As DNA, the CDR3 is TGTGCCAGCAGGCGACAGGGCGATCTGACAAATACGCAGTATTTT. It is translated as CASRRQGDLTNTQYF.